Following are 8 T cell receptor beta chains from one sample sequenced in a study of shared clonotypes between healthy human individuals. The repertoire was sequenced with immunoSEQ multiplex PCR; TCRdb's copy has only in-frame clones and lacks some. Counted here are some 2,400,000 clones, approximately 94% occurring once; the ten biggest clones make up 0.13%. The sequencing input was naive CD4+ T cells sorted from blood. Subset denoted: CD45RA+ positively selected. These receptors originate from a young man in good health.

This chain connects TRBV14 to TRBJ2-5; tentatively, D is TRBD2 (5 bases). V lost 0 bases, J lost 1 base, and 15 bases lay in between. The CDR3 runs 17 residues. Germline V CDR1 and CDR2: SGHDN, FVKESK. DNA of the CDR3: TGTGCCAGCAGCCAAGACCGCGATTTCGAGGGCCAAGAGACCCAGTACTTC. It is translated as CASSQDRDFEGQETQYF. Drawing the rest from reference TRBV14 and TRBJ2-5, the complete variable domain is EAGVTQFPSHSVIEKGQTVTLRCDPISGHDNLYWYRRVMGKEIKFLLHFVKESKQDESGMPNNRFLAERTGGTYSTLKVQPAELEDSGVYFCASSQDRDFEGQETQYFGPGTRLLVL.

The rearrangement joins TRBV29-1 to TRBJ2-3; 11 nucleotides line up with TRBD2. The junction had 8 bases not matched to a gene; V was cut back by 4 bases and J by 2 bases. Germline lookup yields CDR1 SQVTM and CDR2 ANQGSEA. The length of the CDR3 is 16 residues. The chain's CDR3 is CSVAGLADASTDTQYF. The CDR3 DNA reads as TGCAGCGTTGCGGGACTAGCGGACGCATCCACAGATACGCAGTATTTT.

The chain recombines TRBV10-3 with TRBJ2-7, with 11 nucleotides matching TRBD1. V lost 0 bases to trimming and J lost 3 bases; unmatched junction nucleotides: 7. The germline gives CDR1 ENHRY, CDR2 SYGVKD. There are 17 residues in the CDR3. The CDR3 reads CAISESRSGTGGYEQYF. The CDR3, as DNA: TGTGCCATCAGTGAGTCGCGCTCCGGGACAGGGGGCTACGAGCAGTACTTC.

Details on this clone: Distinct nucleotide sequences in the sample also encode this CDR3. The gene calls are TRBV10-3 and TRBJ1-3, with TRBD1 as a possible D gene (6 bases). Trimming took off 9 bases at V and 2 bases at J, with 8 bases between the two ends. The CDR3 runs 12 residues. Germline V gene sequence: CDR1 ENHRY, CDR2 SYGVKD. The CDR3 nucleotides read TGTGCCATAGGGGGTACTGGAAACACCATATATTTT. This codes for CAIGGTGNTIYF.

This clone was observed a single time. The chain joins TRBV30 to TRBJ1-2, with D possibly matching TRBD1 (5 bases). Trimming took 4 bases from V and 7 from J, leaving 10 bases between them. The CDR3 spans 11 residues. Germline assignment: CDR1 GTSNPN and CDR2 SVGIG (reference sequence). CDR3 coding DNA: TGTGCCTGGATCGGGACGAGTGGCTACACCTTC. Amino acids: CAWIGTSGYTF.

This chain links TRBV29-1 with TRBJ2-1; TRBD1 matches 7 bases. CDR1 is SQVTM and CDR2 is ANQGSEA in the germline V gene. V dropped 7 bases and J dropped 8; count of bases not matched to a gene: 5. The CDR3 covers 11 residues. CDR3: CSGGQNYEQFF. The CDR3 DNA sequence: TGCAGCGGGGGACAGAACTATGAGCAGTTCTTC.

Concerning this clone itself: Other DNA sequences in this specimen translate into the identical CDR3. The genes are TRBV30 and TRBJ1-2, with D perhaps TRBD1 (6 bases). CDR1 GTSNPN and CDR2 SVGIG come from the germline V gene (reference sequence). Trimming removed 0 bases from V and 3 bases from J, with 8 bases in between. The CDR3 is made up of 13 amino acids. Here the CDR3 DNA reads TGTGCCTGGAGTGTAGGGGGTTACTATGGCTACACCTTC. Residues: CAWSVGGYYGYTF.

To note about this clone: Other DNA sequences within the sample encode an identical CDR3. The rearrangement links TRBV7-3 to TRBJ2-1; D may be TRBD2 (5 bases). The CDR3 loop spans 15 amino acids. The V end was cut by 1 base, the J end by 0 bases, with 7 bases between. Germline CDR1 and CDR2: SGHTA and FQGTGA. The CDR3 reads CASSLSRGSYNEQFF. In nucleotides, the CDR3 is TGTGCCAGCAGCTTAAGTCGGGGCTCCTACAATGAGCAGTTCTTC.